Many counts were recorded for the clone carrying this T cell receptor beta chain. The antigen remains unidentified. Unsorted libraries were generated from 2 million PBMCs held at -80 degrees C. These data come from a study of neurological immune-mediated disorders. Study findings and constraints: The absence of shared CDR3 amino acid sequences among expanded clones across subjects suggests private repertoires in all groups. The repertoires of 18 of 34 multiple sclerosis patients fell into one related-CDR3 cluster (a possible signature) under phylogenetic grouping.

TCRdb recomputed calls from the 5' RACE reads with MiXCR, one row per CDR3 protein. The profile covers 46,000 or so distinct CDR3 sequences, with 4% to 5.5% appearing a single time and roughly 6% taken by the ten largest. Material: PBMCs. The receptor comes from a woman in her fifties or sixties with multiple sclerosis.

CDR3 protein: CASSLEGGTWTEAFF. The CDR3 DNA sequence: TGTGCCAGCAGCTTAGAGGGAGGAACGTGGACTGAAGCTTTCTTT. The rearrangement uses TRBV7-2 and TRBJ1-1; D is unclear. There are 15 residues in the CDR3. Trimming removed 1 base at V and 5 bases at J, with 14 bases between. From germline, CDR1 is SGHTA and CDR2 FQGNSA.